Each of the 17 T cell receptor beta chains below was sequenced from the same sample in a study of blood T cell repertoires in COVID-19. Measured with immunoSEQ multiplex PCR; TCRdb has only the in-frame clones, and not every one. The profile shows 250,000 to 300,000 clones, just under 90% of them singletons. Source material: peripheral blood. The receptor set was obtained from a woman aged 30 to 39 with COVID-19, enrolled during active disease.

The table lists this clone with a few counts. J is TRBJ1-2 and V is TRBV12-3 or TRBV12-4; no reliable D call. Deletions cut 2 bases from V and 8 bases from J, with 12 bases between. The CDR3 contains 13 residues. The CDR3 bases are TGTGCCAGCAGTTTACGACAAGATGTGGGCTACACCTTC. Translating it yields CASSLRQDVGYTF.

The rearrangement links TRBV11-2 to TRBJ2-2; 8 bases fit TRBD1. The CDR3 runs 17 residues. J gave up 1 base and V 1 base, and 5 bases lay outside the gene matches. CDR1 SGHAT and CDR2 FQNNGV come from the germline V gene. The CDR3 is CASSLVWGTGNTGELFF. CDR3 in DNA: TGTGCCAGCAGCTTAGTTTGGGGGACAGGGAACACCGGGGAGCTGTTTTTT.

J is TRBJ1-1 and V is TRBV5-4; no firm D call. The CDR3 is 14 amino acids. The germline gives CDR1 SGHNT, CDR2 YYREEE (reference sequence). V was trimmed by 4 bases and J by 3 bases, leaving 13 bases between them. The CDR3 spells CASSVPRGDTEAFF. The CDR3 DNA follows: TGTGCCAGCAGCGTCCCTCGCGGGGACACTGAAGCTTTCTTT. Variable domain in full (rest from reference TRBV5-4 and TRBJ1-1): ETGVTQSPTHLIKTRGQQVTLRCSSQSGHNTVSWYQQALGQGPQFIFQYYREEENGRGNFPPRFSGLQFPNYSSELNVNALELDDSALYLCASSVPRGDTEAFFGQGTRLTVV.

The chain is built from TRBV5-1 and TRBJ2-1; TRBD2 matches at 11 bases. Germline CDR1 reads SGHRS; CDR2 reads YFSETQ. The CDR3 runs to 16 residues. The J segment lost 8 bases and the V segment lost 0 bases, leaving 7 bases of the junction unmatched. CDR3 sequence: CASSLALAGGPDEQFF. The CDR3 DNA sequence: TGCGCCAGCAGCTTGGCCCTAGCGGGGGGACCCGATGAGCAGTTCTTC.

The V and J genes are TRBV27 and TRBJ1-5; TRBD1 matches at 8 bases. The CDR3 is 13 amino acids. Germline CDR1 MNHEY, CDR2 SMNVEV (reference sequence). V was pared by 8 bases and J by 4 bases, with 4 bases of the junction left unmatched. CDR3 nucleotides: TGTGCCAGCGGGTGGACAGGGAATCAGCCCCAGCATTTT. This codes for CASGWTGNQPQHF.

The chain joins TRBV5-6 to TRBJ1-5; D ambiguous. The CDR3 has 17 amino acids. Germline-derived CDR1 and CDR2 are SGHDT and YYEEEE. Trimming left V 0 bases short and J 4 bases short, with 17 bases between. The CDR3 loop reads CASSLARVEGLNQPQHF. CDR3 DNA: TGTGCCAGCAGCTTGGCGAGGGTCGAGGGTCTTAATCAGCCCCAGCATTTT. The variable domain in full, with the rest retrieved from reference TRBV5-6 and TRBJ1-5, is DAGVTQSPTHLIKTRGQQVTLRCSPKSGHDTVSWYQQALGQGPQFIFQYYEEEERQRGNFPDRFSGHQFPNYSSELNVNALLLGDSALYLCASSLARVEGLNQPQHFGDGTRLSIL.

The chain is built from TRBV7-9 and TRBJ2-5; 8 positions match TRBD1. V was pared by 3 bases and J by 12 bases, with 21 bases of the junction left unmatched. The germline V gene encodes CDR1 SEHNR and CDR2 FQNEAQ (reference sequence). This CDR3 contains 17 residues. The CDR3 DNA is TGTGCCAGCAGCTTGTATAATTTGGGGGACAGGATATTTGTGGAGTACTTC. Translating it yields CASSLYNLGDRIFVEYF.

The rearrangement links TRBV7-2 to TRBJ2-7; D is possibly TRBD1 (5 bases). CDR3 length: 13 amino acids. V lost 3 bases and J lost 4, with 10 bases in between. CDR1 and CDR2 from the germline V gene are SGHTA and FQGNSA. The CDR3 sequence: CASSFLQGYEQYF. CDR3 nucleotide sequence: TGTGCCAGCAGCTTTCTTCAGGGATACGAGCAGTACTTC.

This clone came up once. The chain joins TRBV11-2 to TRBJ1-1; 12 bases match TRBD1. With V trimmed by 5 bases and J by 10 bases, 8 bases remained unmatched. CDR3 length equals 14 residues. In germline, CDR1 is SGHAT, CDR2 FQNNGV. CDR3 residues: CASSVNRDRGRAFF. DNA of the CDR3: TGTGCCAGCAGCGTGAACCGGGACAGGGGGCGAGCTTTCTTT. The full variable domain, with the rest looked up from reference TRBV11-2 and TRBJ1-1, is EAGVAQSPRYKIIEKRQSVAFWCNPISGHATLYWYQQILGQGPKLLIQFQNNGVVDDSQLPKDRFSAERLKGVDSTLKIQPAKLEDSAVYLCASSVNRDRGRAFFGQGTRLTVV.

The chain uses TRBV5-1 and TRBJ2-3, with 8 bases aligning to TRBD2. CDR1 is SGHRS, CDR2 YFSETQ, per germline. CDR3 length: 13 amino acids. The V and J ends lost 5 bases and 6 bases, in that order; junction bases with no gene match: 5. The CDR3 protein is CASRSGGDDTQYF. CDR3 coding DNA: TGCGCCAGCAGGTCGGGGGGGGACGATACGCAGTATTTT.

The chain combines TRBV6-6 with TRBJ1-2; the D gene is possibly TRBD1 (5 bases). The CDR3 runs 13 residues. V lost 4 bases and J lost 4, with 10 bases in between. Germline V gives CDR1 MNHNY, CDR2 SVGAGI (reference sequence). The DNA for the CDR3 is TGTGCCAGCAGTTTCAGGGAGGGCTATGGCTACACCTTC. As protein: CASSFREGYGYTF.

The rearrangement uses TRBV19 and TRBJ2-7; D might be TRBD2 (5 bases). Deletions cut 2 bases from V and 3 bases from J, with 11 bases between. The CDR3 is made up of 14 amino acids. Germline CDR1 and CDR2: LNHDA and SQIVND (reference sequence). CDR3 sequence: CASSIRESFYEQYF. In DNA, the CDR3 is TGTGCCAGTAGTATAAGGGAGTCCTTCTACGAGCAGTACTTC.

The chain is built from TRBV5-4 and TRBJ2-1; 15 bases map to TRBD2. The CDR3 length is 16 residues. J lost 8 bases, V lost 3 bases, and 6 bases had no gene match. CDR1 is SGHNT and CDR2 is YYREEE in the germline V gene (reference sequence). The CDR3 loop is CASSSGTSGGWDEQFF. The CDR3 DNA follows: TGTGCCAGCAGCTCCGGGACTAGCGGGGGGTGGGATGAGCAGTTCTTC.

This clone was observed a handful of times. This chain connects TRBV7-9 to TRBJ2-4; D gene ambiguous. The CDR3 consists of 14 residues. Germline lookup yields CDR1 SEHNR and CDR2 FQNEAQ (reference sequence). With 5 bases removed from V and 0 bases from J, the gap between germline ends came to 8 bases. The CDR3 nucleotides are TGTGCCAGCAGCCCCACTGTAGCCAAAAACATTCAGTACTTC. Amino acids: CASSPTVAKNIQYF.

This chain connects TRBV4-1 to TRBJ2-5; no definite D call. This CDR3 contains 15 residues. Germline values: CDR1 MGHRA, CDR2 YSYEKL. V lost 0 bases and J lost 5, with 13 bases in between. CDR3 amino acids: CASSQDEISPETQYF. The CDR3 bases are TGCGCCAGCAGCCAAGATGAGATTAGCCCGGAGACCCAGTACTTC.

This rearrangement joins TRBV2 to TRBJ2-7; 7 positions match TRBD1. After removal of 7 bases from V and 3 bases from J, the junction contained 9 bases not matched to a gene. The CDR3 is 14 amino acids. Germline V lookup: CDR1 SNHLY, CDR2 FYNNEI. The DNA for the CDR3 is TGTGCCAGCACAGGGGCAGGGGGACACTACGAGCAGTACTTC. It specifies CASTGAGGHYEQYF.

Concerning this clone: The identical CDR3 is also encoded by other nucleotide sequences in the sample. The chain combines TRBV5-6 with TRBJ1-2; no clear D. V lost 4 bases and J 5 bases, leaving 9 bases between the germline ends. The CDR3 consists of 12 residues. CDR1 and CDR2 from the germline V gene are SGHDT and YYEEEE. The CDR3 here is CASSPGDYGYTF. The CDR3 DNA sequence: TGTGCCAGCAGCCCGGGAGATTATGGCTACACCTTC.